This is a list of T cell receptor beta chains from one sample in a study of blood T cell repertoires in COVID-19. TCRdb keeps only in-frame clones here, not all; method: immunoSEQ multiplex PCR. The table includes about 240,000 clones, roughly 90% detected once. Sequenced: PBMCs or T cells enriched from blood (not recorded which). The receptors were gathered from a woman in her 30s who had recovered from COVID-19. The CDR3 runs from the conserved cysteine through the conserved F or W. The order of the fields is clone size, D gene, J gene, V gene, CDR3 DNA, CDR3 protein. A D gene is named only where the DNA matches it firmly. Expanded clones are given a class, and other clones once, few, many or no size at all.

abundance: -; d_gene: -; j_gene: TRBJ2-1; v_gene: TRBV7-2; CDR3nt: TGTGCCAGCAGCACCGCACCCCTCCGCCGGGGCAATGAGCAGTTCTTC; CDR3aa: CASSTAPLRRGNEQFF
abundance: -; d_gene: -; j_gene: TRBJ1-2; v_gene: TRBV5-5; CDR3nt: TGTGCCACTACCCCCAGCGGCACGCAAGCTAACTATGGCTACACCTTC; CDR3aa: CATTPSGTQANYGYTF
abundance: -; d_gene: -; j_gene: TRBJ2-3; v_gene: TRBV6-2/TRBV6-3; CDR3nt: TGTGCCAGCAGCCAAACTGCAGATACGCAGTATTTT; CDR3aa: CASSQTADTQYF
abundance: -; d_gene: -; j_gene: TRBJ2-7; v_gene: TRBV11-1; CDR3nt: TGTGCCAGCCAAGAGAATCGACAGCCCCTCTACGAGCAGTACTTC; CDR3aa: CASQENRQPLYEQYF
abundance: -; d_gene: -; j_gene: TRBJ2-3; v_gene: TRBV28; CDR3nt: TGTGCCAGCAGTTTAGTAATCCACACCCCAGATACGCAGTATTTT; CDR3aa: CASSLVIHTPDTQYF
abundance: -; d_gene: -; j_gene: TRBJ1-2; v_gene: TRBV4-2; CDR3nt: TGTGCCAGCAGCCAAGAATTCAGGCTTCGGAACTATGGCTACACCTTC; CDR3aa: CASSQEFRLRNYGYTF
abundance: once; d_gene: -; j_gene: TRBJ2-2; v_gene: TRBV28; CDR3nt: TGTGCCAGCAGTTCCGGAGGGGGAGGGACCGGGGAGCTGTTTTTT; CDR3aa: CASSSGGGGTGELFF
abundance: -; d_gene: -; j_gene: TRBJ1-1; v_gene: TRBV5-1; CDR3nt: TGCGCCAGCATCTCAGGGTCGACGAACACTGAAGCTTTCTTT; CDR3aa: CASISGSTNTEAFF
abundance: few; d_gene: TRBD2; j_gene: TRBJ2-1; v_gene: TRBV7-7; CDR3nt: TGTGCTAGCAGCCCGGGACTAGCGGGAGGCCCCCTCGGGAATGAGCAGTTCTTC; CDR3aa: CASSPGLAGGPLGNEQFF
abundance: -; d_gene: TRBD2; j_gene: TRBJ2-5; v_gene: TRBV29-1; CDR3nt: TGCAGCGTTGAAGATCTTCAGGGAGGGCCTCAAGAGACCCAGTACTTC; CDR3aa: CSVEDLQGGPQETQYF
abundance: -; d_gene: -; j_gene: TRBJ1-3; v_gene: TRBV18; CDR3nt: TGTGCCAGCTCAACGACGCAGGGTGGAAACACCATATATTTT; CDR3aa: CASSTTQGGNTIYF
abundance: once; d_gene: -; j_gene: TRBJ2-3; v_gene: TRBV5-6; CDR3nt: TGTGCCAGCAGCTTTAGGATGGGACCGGGGGGCCTTTACACAGATACGCAGTATTTT; CDR3aa: CASSFRMGPGGLYTDTQYF
abundance: -; d_gene: TRBD1; j_gene: TRBJ1-2; v_gene: TRBV19; CDR3nt: TGTGCCAGTAGTATTTGGGACAGGGGGCATTCTGGCTACACCTTC; CDR3aa: CASSIWDRGHSGYTF
abundance: -; d_gene: TRBD1; j_gene: TRBJ2-1; v_gene: TRBV5-1; CDR3nt: TGCGCCAGCAGCTTGGGGGAGTGGGACAGGGACAATGAGCAGTTCTTC; CDR3aa: CASSLGEWDRDNEQFF
abundance: -; d_gene: -; j_gene: TRBJ1-1; v_gene: TRBV18; CDR3nt: TGTGCCAGCTCACCAGGGATCCCGGGACAAAAGAACACTGAAGCTTTCTTT; CDR3aa: CASSPGIPGQKNTEAFF
abundance: -; d_gene: TRBD1; j_gene: TRBJ2-2; v_gene: TRBV5-6; CDR3nt: TGTGCCAGCAGCTTACTCGGGACAGGCCCCGGGGAGCTGTTTTTT; CDR3aa: CASSLLGTGPGELFF
abundance: -; d_gene: TRBD2; j_gene: TRBJ2-3; v_gene: TRBV7-3; CDR3nt: TGTGCCAGCAGCTTAATGGGCAGCGGGAGAGGGGATACGCAGTATTTT; CDR3aa: CASSLMGSGRGDTQYF
abundance: once; d_gene: TRBD2; j_gene: TRBJ2-2; v_gene: TRBV10-3; CDR3nt: TGTGCCATCAGCGACCGAGCGGGAGTTGGGACCGGGGAGCTGTTTTTT; CDR3aa: CAISDRAGVGTGELFF
abundance: -; d_gene: -; j_gene: TRBJ1-1; v_gene: TRBV6-5; CDR3nt: TGTGCCAGCGAAGCAGGCGTGAACACTGAAGCTTTCTTT; CDR3aa: CASEAGVNTEAFF
abundance: -; d_gene: -; j_gene: TRBJ2-3; v_gene: TRBV7-2; CDR3nt: TGTGCCAGCTCCACTACAGATACGCAGTATTTT; CDR3aa: CASSTTDTQYF
abundance: -; d_gene: -; j_gene: TRBJ2-7; v_gene: TRBV5-8; CDR3nt: TGTGCCAGCAGCTTGTTGTCCGGACAGCCCTGGTCCGAGCAGTACTTC; CDR3aa: CASSLLSGQPWSEQYF
abundance: -; d_gene: TRBD1; j_gene: TRBJ1-1; v_gene: TRBV7-9; CDR3nt: TGTGCCAGCAGCCTACGACAGGGGGAGGACACTGAAGCTTTCTTT; CDR3aa: CASSLRQGEDTEAFF